This T cell receptor (beta chain) is from a study of cytomegalovirus exposure and HLA in healthy donors. This clone is a singleton in its sample. It was with 60 Vbeta and 13 Jbeta primers that the PCR ran. Generated by immunoSEQ multiplex PCR, the TCRdb table keeps only in-frame clones and is missing some. The sample records about 100,000 clones, about 75% being singletons. Germline assignment: CDR1 SGHAT and CDR2 FQNNGV. Germline trimming cut 5 bases from V and 8 bases from J; bases unmatched to any gene: 6. This CDR3 has 13 residues. Sequences were obtained from PBMCs. This sequence joins TRBV11-2 and TRBJ1-2, with 9 bases that match TRBD1. This clonotype was sampled from a middle-aged man in good health and CMV-seropositive. The DNA of the CDR3 is TGTGCCAGCAGCCGGGGACAGGGTGGGGGCTACACCTTC. This gives the protein CASSRGQGGGYTF.